This record covers a single T cell receptor (beta chain). Germline assignment: CDR1 MNHNS and CDR2 SASEGT. With 6 bases clipped from V and 10 bases from J, the junction kept 13 bases outside the gene matches. The CDR3 loop spans 15 amino acids. The entry originates in a study of T cell changes during pregnancy in multiple sclerosis. TCRdb's copy holds only in-frame clones and misses some; the assay was immunoSEQ multiplex PCR. Of more than 20,000 clones listed, 90% are singletons. Sequences were derived from CD8+ T cells from peripheral blood mononuclear cells, sampled in the third trimester of pregnancy. V usage is TRBV6-1 and J usage is TRBJ2-1; 9 bases fit TRBD1. This receptor was obtained from a female donor in good health, enrolled as a control in a pregnancy study. In DNA, the CDR3 is TGTGCCAGCAGATACCGGGACAGGGAGTTAAGGGAGCAGTTCTTC. It encodes CASRYRDRELREQFF.